The source of this T cell receptor beta chain is a study of blood T cell repertoires in COVID-19. Whole-study context: Both acute and convalescent COVID-19 samples were obtained from the United States, Italy and Spain.

V lost 6 bases, J lost 5 bases, and 2 bases stayed unmatched. Germline V gene lookup returns CDR1 SNHLY and CDR2 FYNNEI. The CDR3 consists of 14 residues. Original methodology: Reference gene primers were amplified, and this amplification served to estimate nucleated cell counts. Profiled with immunoSEQ multiplex PCR; TCRdb holds only in-frame clones, not every one. Clone size and V and J calls were adopted from that table, with D and trimming inferred from the DNA. The table lists about 190,000 clones, approximately 91% of them singletons. The V call is TRBV2, the J call TRBJ2-2; 11 bases fit TRBD2. The origin of this receptor is a young man with acute or convalescent COVID-19. What was sequenced was peripheral blood. CDR3 nucleotides: TGTGCCAGCAGACGGACTAGCGGGACCGGGGAGCTGTTTTTT. It specifies CASRRTSGTGELFF. Complete variable domain (other parts from reference TRBV2 and TRBJ2-2): EPEVTQTPSHQVTQMGQEVILRCVPISNHLYFYWYRQILGQKVEFLVSFYNNEISEKSEIFDDQFSVERPDGSNFTLKIRSTKLEDSAMYFCASRRTSGTGELFFGEGSRLTVL.